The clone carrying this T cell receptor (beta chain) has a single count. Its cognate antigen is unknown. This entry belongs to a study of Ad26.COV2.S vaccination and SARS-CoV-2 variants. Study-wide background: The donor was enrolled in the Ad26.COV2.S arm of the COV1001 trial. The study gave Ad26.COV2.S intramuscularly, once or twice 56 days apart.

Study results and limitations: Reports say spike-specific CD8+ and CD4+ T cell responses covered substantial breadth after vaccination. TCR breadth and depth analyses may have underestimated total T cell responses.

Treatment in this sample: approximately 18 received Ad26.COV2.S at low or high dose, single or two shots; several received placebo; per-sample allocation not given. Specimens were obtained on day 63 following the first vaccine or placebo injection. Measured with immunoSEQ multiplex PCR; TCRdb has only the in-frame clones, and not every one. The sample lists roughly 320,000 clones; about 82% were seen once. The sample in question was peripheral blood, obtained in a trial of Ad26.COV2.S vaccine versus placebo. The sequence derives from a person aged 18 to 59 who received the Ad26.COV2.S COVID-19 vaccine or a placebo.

DNA for the CDR3: TGTGCCAGCAGTTCTGACAGGAGGAACTATGGCTACACCTTC. It encodes CASSSDRRNYGYTF. The chain couples TRBV6-5 to TRBJ1-2; D perhaps matches TRBD1 (6 bases). This CDR3 region has 14 residues. V lost 4 bases, J lost 2 bases, and 11 bases lay in between. Germline V gives CDR1 MNHEY, CDR2 SVGAGI.